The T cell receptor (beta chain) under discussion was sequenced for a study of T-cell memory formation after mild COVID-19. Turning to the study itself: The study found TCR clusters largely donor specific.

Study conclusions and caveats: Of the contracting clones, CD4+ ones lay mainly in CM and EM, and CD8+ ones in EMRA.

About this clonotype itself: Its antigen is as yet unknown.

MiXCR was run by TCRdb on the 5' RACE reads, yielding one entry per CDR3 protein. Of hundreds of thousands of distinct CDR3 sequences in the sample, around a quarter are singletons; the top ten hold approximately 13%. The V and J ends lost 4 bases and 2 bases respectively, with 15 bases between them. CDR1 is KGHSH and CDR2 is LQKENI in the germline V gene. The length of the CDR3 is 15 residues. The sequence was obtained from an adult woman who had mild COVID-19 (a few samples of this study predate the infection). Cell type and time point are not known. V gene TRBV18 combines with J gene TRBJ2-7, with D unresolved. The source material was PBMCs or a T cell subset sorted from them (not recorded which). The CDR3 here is CASSLGEPPTYEQYF. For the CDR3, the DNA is TGTGCCAGCTCACTCGGAGAGCCCCCGACCTACGAGCAGTACTTC.